This is a list of T cell receptor beta chains from one sample in a study of chemoradiotherapy in HPV16-positive cancers. Produced via immunoSEQ multiplex PCR; TCRdb's table is partial and in-frame only. The sample records 10,000 to 15,000 clones, roughly 80% being singletons. This material was obtained from a patient who underwent chemoradiotherapy. These receptors originate from a human donor with HPV-associated anogenital cancer. Each CDR3 is given with its conserved first and last residue. Only some rows state a clone size, as once, few, many or a class for expanded clones.

size: -
V: TRBV4-3
CDR3: CASSRGGEPTTF

size: -
V: TRBV7-2
CDR3: CASSLDPSYEQYF

size: -
V: TRBV18
CDR3: CASSDIYGYTF

size: -
V: TRBV27
CDR3: CASRGGGSYNEQFF

size: once
V: TRBV5-5
CDR3: CASSGGGEVRSTEAFF

size: -
V: TRBV11-2
CDR3: CASENLGALHF

size: -
V: TRBV7-6
CDR3: CASSSSGVRNEQFF

size: -
V: TRBV18
CDR3: CASSPGVTTNTGELFF

size: -
V: TRBV29-1
CDR3: CSVERPGGEQYF

size: -
V: TRBV7-9
CDR3: CASSLMRLAGDTDTQYF

size: -
V: TRBV27
CDR3: CASSFYRGGTEAFF

size: -
V: TRBV18
CDR3: CASSPGRAGYTF

size: few
V: TRBV6-5
CDR3: CASSYLSGATGELFF

size: few
V: TRBV2
CDR3: CASTQQGGRMSTEAFF

size: -
V: TRBV10-3
CDR3: CAIGDREQGADTEAFF

size: few
V: TRBV5-4
CDR3: CASSLGPLGDSPLHF

size: -
V: TRBV15
CDR3: CATSSPTRDRENSPLHF

size: -
V: TRBV11-3
CDR3: CASSLSSGSSYNEQFF

size: -
V: TRBV7-9
CDR3: CASSFGRGTYGYTF

size: -
V: TRBV2
CDR3: CASSERQGAWGTDTQYF

size: -
V: TRBV10-3
CDR3: CAISESTKGRWATDTQYF

size: -
V: TRBV6-6
CDR3: CASSYRGENTEAFF

size: -
V: TRBV2
CDR3: CASSGSGKSTDTQYF

size: -
V: TRBV6-5
CDR3: CASSSRDRDTDTQYF

size: -
V: TRBV27
CDR3: CASSPNRAPYYGYTF

size: -
V: TRBV18
CDR3: CASSSLDAGQDSPLHF

size: -
V: TRBV7-2
CDR3: CASRPGQGRGSYEQYF

size: few
V: TRBV12-5
CDR3: CASLPGIPNTEAFF

size: -
V: TRBV5-1
CDR3: CASSSDPFRGLTEAFF

size: -
V: TRBV5-1
CDR3: CASSKSGSGGELFF

size: -
V: TRBV6-6
CDR3: CASSSRGQDGYTF

size: -
V: TRBV14
CDR3: CASSQGSGEHTEAFF

size: -
V: TRBV5-6
CDR3: CASSLGGNTEAFF

size: -
V: TRBV5-1
CDR3: CASSIDSYEQYF

size: -
V: TRBV7-9
CDR3: CASRENLDTQYF

size: -
V: TRBV6-4
CDR3: CASSPSSVRTDTQYF

size: few
V: TRBV5-1
CDR3: CASSLQDNNSPLHF

size: -
V: TRBV25-1
CDR3: CASRGDPTYEQYF

size: few
V: TRBV7-6
CDR3: CASSRQGWNTEAFF

size: -
V: TRBV7-2
CDR3: CASSLTGANTEAFF

size: -
V: TRBV28
CDR3: CASRVDVWGGSNQPQHF

size: -
V: TRBV9
CDR3: CASSGAGGPSYNEQFF

size: -
V: TRBV6-5
CDR3: CASSYTTGPLNTEAFF

size: few
V: TRBV10-3
CDR3: CAIRGTGLGSGNTIYF

size: few
V: TRBV9
CDR3: CASSVDRGLGGYTF

size: -
V: TRBV27
CDR3: CASSMTAGQLNQPQHF

size: -
V: TRBV19
CDR3: CATRERQGTNTEAFF

size: -
V: TRBV29-1
CDR3: CSGTAEEKLFF

size: -
V: TRBV9
CDR3: CASSASGGVNSPLHF

size: -
V: TRBV6-6
CDR3: CASRPDRGPAGELFF

size: -
V: TRBV7-9
CDR3: CASSFGGPQETQYF